This T cell receptor (beta chain) was retrieved from a study of T cell responses to AZD1222 COVID-19 vaccine. Notes on the study in general: Baseline seropositivity characterized only six or seven AZD1222 recipients. Epitopes outside B.1.351 and B.1.1.7 mutated regions reportedly drew nearly half of spike TCRs. When two AZD1222 doses had been given, Spike-specific TCR breadth and depth rose.

Generated by immunoSEQ multiplex PCR, the TCRdb table keeps only in-frame clones and is missing some. The repertoire holds 140,000 to 150,000 clones, approximately 88% seen once, with roughly 16% in the top ten. CDR1 LNHDA and CDR2 SQIVND come from the germline V gene (reference sequence). Between the trimmed V and J ends, which lost 5 bases and 8 bases, there was a span of 24 bases. The CDR3 extends over 16 amino acids. The count of this clone is one. Its cognate antigen is unknown. The chain links TRBV19 to TRBJ1-2; the D is unclear. The specimen comprised peripheral blood, sampled on day 0 of AZD1222 vaccination. This sequence originates from an adult in good health. The CDR3 region has the DNA TGTGCCAGTAGTTCGACCTCCTCTGGGATCTTCAGGGGCTACACCTTC. Residues: CASSSTSSGIFRGYTF.